This passage covers 9 T cell receptor beta chains from one sample sequenced in a study of blood T cells in healthy people across ages. Primed by a sample-barcoded 5' primer and a J-beta primer mix, a second PCR proceeded for 7 to 11 cycles. TCRdb re-analysed the 5' RACE reads in MiXCR, keeping a single row per CDR3 protein. The sample contains about 780,000 distinct CDR3 sequences, about 47% of which appear only once. Specimen: blood. Receptor source: a man aged 80 or over in good health.

This clonotype came up a few times. CDR3 nucleotide sequence: TGTGCCAGCAGCTTGGGGATCCAGAAGAACACTGAAGCTTTCTTT. It yields the protein CASSLGIQKNTEAFF. This rearrangement joins TRBV5-4 to TRBJ1-1, with unresolved D. CDR1 is SGHNT and CDR2 is YYREEE in the germline V gene (reference sequence). The CDR3 spans 15 residues. The V and J ends lost 0 bases and 1 base respectively, with 10 bases between them. The full variable domain, rest sourced from reference TRBV5-4 and TRBJ1-1, is ETGVTQSPTHLIKTRGQQVTLRCSSQSGHNTVSWYQQALGQGPQFIFQYYREEENGRGNFPPRFSGLQFPNYSSELNVNALELDDSALYLCASSLGIQKNTEAFFGQGTRLTVV.

The table lists this clonotype with a few counts. This chain connects TRBV29-1 to TRBJ2-7; D unresolved. The DNA end is a closer match to TRBJ2-5, so the J assignment may be wrong. The CDR3 has 13 residues. The germline gives CDR1 SQVTM, CDR2 ANQGSEA. CDR3 region: CSFQGVAIGTQYF. CDR3 DNA sequence: TGCAGCTTCCAAGGAGTGGCCATCGGGACCCAGTACTTC.

This clonotype was observed many times. V usage is TRBV6-1 and J usage is TRBJ2-1; D might be TRBD2 (6 bases). V was cut by 4 bases and J by 9 bases, with 16 bases left in between. CDR3 length: 14 residues. Germline CDR1 and CDR2: MNHNS and SASEGT. CDR3 nucleotide sequence: TGTGCCAGCAGTGGCGTGGGAGGACTCACTGAGCAGTTCTTC. Its protein product is CASSGVGGLTEQFF.

V gene TRBV20-1 combines with J gene TRBJ2-3; 9 bases match TRBD1. Trimming took 2 bases from V and 8 from J; bases not matched to a gene: 11. There are 15 residues in the CDR3. Germline-derived CDR1 and CDR2 are DFQATT and SNEGSKA (reference sequence). The CDR3 sequence is CSARRTGGYGGTQYF. The DNA of the CDR3 is TGCAGTGCTAGACGAACAGGGGGCTATGGAGGTACGCAGTATTTT.

The rearrangement links TRBV11-3 to TRBJ2-7; D perhaps matches TRBD1 (6 bases). The V gene's germline CDR1 is SGHNT and CDR2 YENEEA. The V and J ends lost 0 bases and 4 bases respectively, with 10 bases between them. The CDR3 consists of 14 residues. The CDR3 loop is CASSLEGQTYEQYF. The DNA for the CDR3 is TGTGCCAGCAGCTTAGAAGGACAGACGTACGAGCAGTACTTC.

The chain joins TRBV29-1 to TRBJ1-2; 9 nucleotides agree with TRBD1. J lost 4 bases, V lost 7 bases, and 7 bases had no gene match. The CDR3 has 13 amino acids. The germline gives CDR1 SQVTM, CDR2 ANQGSEA. The CDR3 protein is CSAAGTGSYGYTF. The CDR3, as DNA: TGCAGCGCAGCAGGGACAGGGAGCTATGGCTACACCTTC.

The chain joins TRBV7-2 to TRBJ2-3; tentatively, D is TRBD1 (6 bases). The length of the CDR3 is 16 residues. The germline V gene encodes CDR1 SGHTA and CDR2 FQGNSA. With 1 base removed from V and 2 bases from J, the gap between germline ends came to 13 bases. CDR3 DNA sequence: TGTGCCAGCAGCTTAGTGGGTGGGGGCGCCACAGATACGCAGTATTTT. Amino acid sequence: CASSLVGGGATDTQYF. Full variable domain (remainder filled in from reference TRBV7-2 and TRBJ2-3): GAGVSQSPSNKVTEKGKDVELRCDPISGHTALYWYRQSLGQGLEFLIYFQGNSAPDKSGLPSDRFSAERTGGSVSTLTIQRTQQEDSAVYLCASSLVGGGATDTQYFGPGTRLTVL.

This clonotype appeared a few times. CDR3 region: CSATTDSYSNQPQHF. Here the CDR3 DNA reads TGCAGTGCTACTACCGACAGTTATAGCAATCAGCCCCAGCATTTT. The chain couples TRBV20-1 to TRBJ1-5; D may be TRBD1 (5 bases). The CDR3 has 15 amino acids. Germline loops: CDR1 DFQATT, CDR2 SNEGSKA (reference sequence). V dropped 4 bases and J dropped 0 bases, with 13 bases sitting between them.

This clonotype was counted at least ten times. The V gene is TRBV28, the J gene TRBJ1-6, with 7 bases identical to TRBD1. CDR1 and CDR2 (germline): MDHEN, SYDVKM. V was pared by 10 bases and J by 10 bases, with 7 bases of the junction left unmatched. This CDR3 spans 12 amino acids. The CDR3 here is CAIDTGDSPLHF. CDR3 sequence (DNA): TGTGCCATCGATACAGGGGACTCACCCCTCCACTTT.